What follows describes a single TCR beta chain. Method: immunoSEQ multiplex PCR; TCRdb's copy keeps in-frame clones and lacks some. The table lists 3,800 or so clones, about three quarters of them singletons. The data originate from a study of immune cell composition in non-small cell lung cancer. The CDR3 extends over 13 amino acids. Germline CDR1 reads LNHDA; CDR2 reads SQIVND (reference sequence). Deletions cut 5 bases from V and 2 bases from J, with 6 bases between. The normal lung sample lay at least 3 cm, and maximally far, from the tumour. Genomic DNA came from frozen unsorted single-cell suspensions.

This sequence originates from a human donor with non-small cell lung cancer. This sequence joins TRBV19 and TRBJ2-2; D gene ambiguous. The sample consisted of non-adjacent lung tissue. CDR3 nucleotide sequence: TGTGCCAGTAGTTCCCCCAACACCGGGGAGCTGTTTTTT. Translation: CASSSPNTGELFF.